This TCR beta chain was captured by sequencing in a study of CD4 T cell repertoires in COVID-19. CDR3 length: 12 amino acids. Germline CDR1 is SQVTM and CDR2 is ANQGSEA. V shed 8 bases and J 7 bases; nucleotides not matched to a gene: 6. In its sample, this clone ranks as large. Antigen-reactive proliferating T cell lines came from CFSE-labeled cells given autologous monocytes and SARS-CoV-2 spike or nucleoprotein. Mild-to-severe COVID-19 survivors were the donors. Only in-frame clones appear in the TCRdb table, and some are missing; sequencing was by immunoSEQ multiplex PCR. The table includes about 150 clones, around a fifth detected once.

The chain is built from TRBV29-1 and TRBJ1-4, with 8 bases fitting TRBD1. The clonotype was recovered from a human donor who had COVID-19. This specimen was central memory CD4+ T cells, cultured in vitro, taken during convalescence from COVID-19. CDR3: CSFQGAGEKLFF. Written as DNA, the CDR3 is TGCAGCTTCCAGGGGGCTGGTGAAAAACTGTTTTTT.